This entry features one TCR beta chain sequence. Sequencing used immunoSEQ multiplex PCR; TCRdb keeps in-frame clones, though not all of them. This sample has approximately 200,000 clones, with around nine tenths found just once. This sample is drawn from a study of cytomegalovirus exposure and HLA in healthy donors. V gave up 7 bases and J gave up 3 bases; unmatched junction bases: 2. Germline V gene lookup returns CDR1 LNHNV and CDR2 YYDKDF (reference sequence). The CDR3 spans 14 residues. The sequenced sample was PBMCs. The receptor was isolated from a young woman in good health and CMV-seronegative. J is TRBJ2-1 and V is TRBV15; 11 bases fit TRBD2. The CDR3 sequence: CATTTSGSYNEQFF. The CDR3 nucleotides read TGTGCCACCACCACTAGCGGGAGCTACAATGAGCAGTTCTTC.